This TCR beta chain appears in the sequencing data of a study of PD-L1 blockade in urothelial cancer. The wider study: Each blood sample yielded a median of approximately 140,000 T cells.

The germline gives CDR1 SGHAT, CDR2 FQDESV (reference sequence). V was pared by 1 base and J by 3 bases, with 6 bases between. The CDR3 is 13 residues long. Time point denoted: pretreatment peripheral blood. This clone appeared a single time. The investigators introduced synthetic TCR analog templates into each PCR as spikes. This table comes from immunoSEQ multiplex PCR, and its TCRdb copy is limited to in-frame clones, with some not included. The data show some 100,000 clones, more than 70% seen once. The chain uses TRBV11-1 and TRBJ2-5; no reliable D call. Material: PBMCs, obtained around atezolizumab (anti-PD-L1) treatment. The sequence derives from an elderly woman with urothelial cancer. In nucleotides, the CDR3 is TGTGCCAGCAGCTTAGATCAGAAAGAGACCCAGTACTTC. It specifies CASSLDQKETQYF.